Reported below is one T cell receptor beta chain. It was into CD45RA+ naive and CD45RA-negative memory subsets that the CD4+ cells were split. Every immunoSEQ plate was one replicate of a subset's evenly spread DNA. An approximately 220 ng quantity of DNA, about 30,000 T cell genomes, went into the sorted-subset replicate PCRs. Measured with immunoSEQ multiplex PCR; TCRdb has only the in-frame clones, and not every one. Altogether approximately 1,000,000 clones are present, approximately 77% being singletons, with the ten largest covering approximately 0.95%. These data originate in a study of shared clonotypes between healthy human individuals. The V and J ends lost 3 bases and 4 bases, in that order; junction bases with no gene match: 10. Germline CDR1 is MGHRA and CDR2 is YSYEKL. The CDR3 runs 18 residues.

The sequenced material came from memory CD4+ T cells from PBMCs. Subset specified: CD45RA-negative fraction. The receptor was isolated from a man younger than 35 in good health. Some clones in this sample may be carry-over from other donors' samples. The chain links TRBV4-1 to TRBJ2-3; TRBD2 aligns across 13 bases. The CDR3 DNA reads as TGCGCCAGCAGCCACAGGACTAGCGGGAGCAATAGGGCAGATACGCAGTATTTT. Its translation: CASSHRTSGSNRADTQYF.